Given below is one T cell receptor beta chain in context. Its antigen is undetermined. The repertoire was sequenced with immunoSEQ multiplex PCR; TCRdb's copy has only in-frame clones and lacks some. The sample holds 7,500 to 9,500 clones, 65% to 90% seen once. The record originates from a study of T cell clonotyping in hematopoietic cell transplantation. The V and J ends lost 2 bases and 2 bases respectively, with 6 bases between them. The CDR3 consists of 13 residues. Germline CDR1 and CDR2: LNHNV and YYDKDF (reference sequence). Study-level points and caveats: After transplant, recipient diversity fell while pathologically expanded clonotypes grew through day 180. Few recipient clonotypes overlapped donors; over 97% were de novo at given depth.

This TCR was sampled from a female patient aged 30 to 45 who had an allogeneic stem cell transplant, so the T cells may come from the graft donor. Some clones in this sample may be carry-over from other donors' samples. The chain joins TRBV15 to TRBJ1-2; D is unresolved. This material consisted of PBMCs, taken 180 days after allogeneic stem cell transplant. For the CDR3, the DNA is TGTGCCACCAGCAGACCCCTAAACTATGGCTACACCTTC. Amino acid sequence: CATSRPLNYGYTF. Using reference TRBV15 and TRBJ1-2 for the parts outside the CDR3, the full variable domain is DAMVIQNPRYQVTQFGKPVTLSCSQTLNHNVMYWYQQKSSQAPKLLFHYYDKDFNNEADTPDNFQSRRPNTSFCFLDIRSPGLGDTAMYLCATSRPLNYGYTFGSGTRLTVV.